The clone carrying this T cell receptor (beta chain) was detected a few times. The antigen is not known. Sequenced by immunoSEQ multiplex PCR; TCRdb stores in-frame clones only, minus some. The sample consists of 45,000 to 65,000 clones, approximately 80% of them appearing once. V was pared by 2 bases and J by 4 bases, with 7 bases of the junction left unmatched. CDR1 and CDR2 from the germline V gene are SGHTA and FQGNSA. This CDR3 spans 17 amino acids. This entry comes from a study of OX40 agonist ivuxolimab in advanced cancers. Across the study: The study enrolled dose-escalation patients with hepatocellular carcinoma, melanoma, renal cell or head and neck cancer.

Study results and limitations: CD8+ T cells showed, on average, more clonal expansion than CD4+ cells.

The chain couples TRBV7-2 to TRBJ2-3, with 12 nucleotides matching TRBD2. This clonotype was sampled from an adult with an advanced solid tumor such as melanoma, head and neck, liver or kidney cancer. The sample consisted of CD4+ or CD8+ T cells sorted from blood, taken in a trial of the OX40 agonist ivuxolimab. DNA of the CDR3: TGTGCCAGCAGCTTACTCACTAGCGGGGGGTTCGCAGATACGCAGTATTTT. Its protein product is CASSLLTSGGFADTQYF.